The sequence of this TCR beta chain was determined in a study of Graves' ophthalmopathy and Graves' hyperthyroidism. Researchers took RNA transcripts and amplified TCR beta CDR3 regions from them. Investigators did first-round RT-PCR with HTBI primers, then second-round multiplex PCR. TCRdb reprocessed the multiplex PCR reads via MiXCR and lists one record per CDR3 protein. This repertoire shows roughly 50,000 distinct CDR3 sequences, around half found once; its top ten account for roughly 21%. In this sample, this clonotype turned up a few times. This CDR3 region has 14 residues. The germline CDR1 and CDR2 sequences are LNHDA and SQIVND (reference sequence). The V gene lost 7 bases and the J gene lost 4 bases, with 16 bases spanning the gap.

The origin of this receptor is an adult man with Graves' ophthalmopathy. The source material was peripheral blood. This rearrangement joins TRBV19 to TRBJ1-2, with a tentative D call TRBD1 (6 bases). CDR3 residues: CASKKVQGPYGYTF. CDR3 nucleotides: TGTGCCAGTAAAAAGGTGCAGGGGCCCTATGGCTACACCTTC.